Listed below are T cell receptor beta chains from one sample, sequenced in a study of CD8 T cells in ankylosing spondylitis. MiXCR, run by TCRdb on the 5' RACE reads, gives a single entry per CDR3 protein. The sample consists of 200,000 to 250,000 distinct CDR3 sequences, 8% to 11% of them appearing once. Source material: blood, either unsorted or a sorted T cell fraction (not recorded which). These receptors all come from a male donor with ankylosing spondylitis or in good health (not recorded which). Each CDR3 is given with its conserved first and last residue. The D gene is left open where the match is weak. Not every row has a clone size; where given, it reads once, few, many or a size class.

V gene	clone size	D gene	J gene	CDR3 protein	CDR3 DNA
TRBV5-1	many	NA	TRBJ2-5	CASTLQETQYF	TGCGCCAGCACGTTGCAAGAGACCCAGTACTTC
TRBV10-3	many	NA	TRBJ2-3	CAISATGGSTDTQYF	TGTGCCATCAGTGCCACTGGCGGTAGCACAGATACGCAGTATTTT
TRBV3-1	few	NA	TRBJ1-2	CASSQERERGYTF	TGTGCCAGCAGCCAAGAGAGGGAGAGAGGCTACACCTTC
TRBV5-1	many	TRBD1	TRBJ2-1	CASSLDGQGDNEQFF	TGCGCCAGCAGCTTGGATGGACAGGGGGACAATGAGCAGTTCTTC
TRBV20-1	many	TRBD2	TRBJ2-3	CSATAVSGGPPDTQYF	TGCAGTGCTACGGCGGTGAGCGGGGGTCCGCCAGATACGCAGTATTTT
TRBV20-1	many	NA	TRBJ2-5	CSAGDIRIQETQYF	TGCAGTGCCGGGGACATAAGAATCCAAGAGACCCAGTACTTC
TRBV18	NA	NA	TRBJ2-5	CASSPPYPFEETQYF	TGTGCCAGCTCACCCCCTTATCCGTTTGAGGAGACCCAGTACTTC
TRBV24-1	few	NA	TRBJ2-3	CATNRGGTDTQYF	TGTGCCACCAATAGGGGGGGTACAGATACGCAGTATTTT
TRBV2	few	NA	TRBJ1-4	CASSESTLREKLFF	TGTGCCAGCAGTGAAAGCACGTTGCGGGAAAAACTGTTTTTT
TRBV12-3/TRBV12-4	NA	NA	TRBJ2-7	CAGSLVGDEHEQYF	TGTGCCGGCAGTTTAGTGGGGGACGAACACGAGCAGTACTTC
TRBV12-3/TRBV12-4	few	TRBD1	TRBJ2-2	CASSHPMGGRGRAGELFF	TGTGCCAGCAGTCATCCAATGGGAGGCAGGGGGCGCGCCGGGGAGCTGTTTTTT
TRBV3-1	NA	TRBD2	TRBJ2-3	CASSQDPTSGGAWTDTQYF	TGTGCCAGCAGCCAAGATCCGACTAGCGGGGGGGCCTGGACAGATACGCAGTATTTT
TRBV19	NA	TRBD1	TRBJ1-1	CASREAPGGTEAFF	TGTGCCAGTAGGGAAGCCCCAGGGGGCACTGAAGCTTTCTTT
TRBV25-1	few	NA	TRBJ1-5	CASSGSSGTVNQPQHF	TGTGCCAGCAGTGGGAGCTCTGGGACGGTCAATCAGCCCCAGCATTTT
TRBV12-3/TRBV12-4	many	TRBD1	TRBJ1-5	CASSRGTGRNNNQPQHF	TGTGCCAGCAGTCGTGGGACAGGGCGAAATAACAATCAGCCCCAGCATTTT
TRBV20-1	many	TRBD1	TRBJ1-2	CSAHGQGGYGYTF	TGCAGTGCCCACGGACAGGGAGGCTATGGCTACACCTTC